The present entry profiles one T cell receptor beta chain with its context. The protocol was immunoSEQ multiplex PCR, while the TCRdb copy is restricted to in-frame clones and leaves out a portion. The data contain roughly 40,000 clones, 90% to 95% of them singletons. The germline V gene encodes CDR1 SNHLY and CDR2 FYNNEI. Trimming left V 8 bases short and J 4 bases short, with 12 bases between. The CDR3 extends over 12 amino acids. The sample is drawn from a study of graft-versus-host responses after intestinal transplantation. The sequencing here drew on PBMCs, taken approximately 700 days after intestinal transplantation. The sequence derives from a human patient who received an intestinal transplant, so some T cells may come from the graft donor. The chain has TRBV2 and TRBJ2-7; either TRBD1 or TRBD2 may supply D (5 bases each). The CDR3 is CASLLGEYEQYF. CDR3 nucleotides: TGTGCCAGCCTTTTGGGGGAATACGAGCAGTACTTC.